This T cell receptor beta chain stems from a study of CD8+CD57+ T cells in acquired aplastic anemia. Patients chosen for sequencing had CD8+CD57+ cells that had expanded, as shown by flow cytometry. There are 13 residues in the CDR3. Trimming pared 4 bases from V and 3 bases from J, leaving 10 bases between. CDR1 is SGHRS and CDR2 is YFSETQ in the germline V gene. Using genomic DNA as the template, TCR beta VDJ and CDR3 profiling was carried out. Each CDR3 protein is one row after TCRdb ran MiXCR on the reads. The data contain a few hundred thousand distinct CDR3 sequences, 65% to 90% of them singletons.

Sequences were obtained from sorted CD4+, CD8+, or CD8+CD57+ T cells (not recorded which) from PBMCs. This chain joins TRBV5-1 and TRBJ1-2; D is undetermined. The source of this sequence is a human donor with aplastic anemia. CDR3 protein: CASSRGNDYGYTF. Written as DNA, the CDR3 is TGCGCCAGCAGCCGCGGCAATGACTATGGCTACACCTTC.